This passage covers 27 T cell receptor beta chains from one sample sequenced in a study of untreated major depressive disorder. Study conclusions and caveats: Compared with controls, depressed patients showed more TRBV05-01 (Vbeta 5.1) usage in CD4+ T cells.

Their recognized antigens are unknown. Libraries were prepared by immunoSEQ multiplex PCR; TCRdb keeps only in-frame clonotypes and omits some of them. The sample contains 10,000 to 15,000 clones, about 93% of which appear only once. Sample: CD4+ T cells from PBMCs. The receptors derive from a man aged 30 to 39 with major depressive disorder.

The chain uses TRBV7-9 and TRBJ2-5, with D possibly TRBD2 on 5 matching bases. The CDR3 length is 13 residues. V lost 0 bases and J 5 bases, leaving 7 bases between the germline ends. The V gene's germline CDR1 is SEHNR and CDR2 FQNEAQ (reference sequence). This CDR3 is CASSLARGETQYF. In DNA, the CDR3 is TGTGCCAGCAGCTTAGCGCGAGGGGAGACCCAGTACTTC.

In nucleotides, the CDR3 is TGTGCCAGCAGTGCTGCCAGGGGGGTTGAGCAGTTCTTC. Its protein is CASSAARGVEQFF. The chain joins TRBV2 to TRBJ2-1; D might be TRBD1 (7 bases). Per the germline V gene, CDR1 is SNHLY and CDR2 is FYNNEI. This CDR3 spans 13 amino acids. V was pared by 4 bases and J by 9 bases, with 13 bases between.

The chain links TRBV5-7 to TRBJ2-2, with 7 bases matching TRBD1. TRBV5-7 is an ORF, with its function uncertain. The CDR3 covers 15 residues. V was clipped by 5 bases and J by 6 bases; unmatched bases: 10. CDR3 region: CASSISTGIAGELFF. The CDR3 DNA is TGTGCCAGCAGTATCTCGACAGGGATCGCCGGGGAGCTGTTTTTT.

The V call is TRBV5-1, the J call TRBJ2-5; D is ambiguous. Germline lookup yields CDR1 SGHRS and CDR2 YFSETQ. The germline V and J ends were trimmed by 0 bases and 3 bases, with 3 bases remaining between them. The CDR3 consists of 12 residues. This CDR3 reads CASSLVEETQYF. In DNA form, the CDR3 reads TGCGCCAGCAGCTTGGTAGAAGAGACCCAGTACTTC.

This clone was observed once. The chain couples TRBV6-1 to TRBJ1-5; 9 bases align to TRBD1. Germline CDR1 MNHNS, CDR2 SASEGT. CDR3 length: 17 residues. Trimming cost V 2 bases and J 4 bases; bases outside gene matches: 9. The CDR3 spells CASSERGDRVHNQPQHF. The CDR3 DNA is TGTGCCAGCAGTGAAAGGGGGGACAGGGTCCATAATCAGCCCCAGCATTTT.

The rearrangement links TRBV27 to TRBJ1-4; tentative D call: TRBD1 (5 bases). The CDR3 covers 16 residues. Germline CDR1 MNHEY, CDR2 SMNVEV (reference sequence). Trimming took off 0 bases at V and 7 bases at J, with 15 bases between the two ends. In nucleotides, the CDR3 is TGTGCCAGCAGTTTATCCAGGGTAGGGTTAAGTGAAAAACTGTTTTTT. It yields the protein CASSLSRVGLSEKLFF.

The chain recombines TRBV9 with TRBJ2-1; 11 positions match TRBD2. The length of the CDR3 is 16 residues. Germline CDR1 SGDLS, CDR2 YYNGEE. The V gene end was trimmed by 0 bases and the J gene end by 7 bases; junction bases not matched to a gene: 6. The CDR3 DNA sequence: TGTGCCAGCAGCGTAGTCGGTAGCGGGGGGGCTAATGAGCAGTTCTTC. It is translated as CASSVVGSGGANEQFF. The whole variable domain, filled in from reference TRBV9 and TRBJ2-1, reads DSGVTQTPKHLITATGQRVTLRCSPRSGDLSVYWYQQSLDQGLQFLIQYYNGEERAKGNILERFSAQQFPDLHSELNLSSLELGDSALYFCASSVVGSGGANEQFFGPGTRLTVL.

The V and J genes are TRBV28 and TRBJ1-2, with D unresolved. The CDR3 sequence is 14 residues long. Germline assignment: CDR1 MDHEN and CDR2 SYDVKM. V was shortened by 3 bases and J by 2 bases, with 10 bases between the two germline ends. The CDR3 DNA is TGTGCCAGCAGTTTTGGAAGCCGAAACTATGGCTACACCTTC. This translates into CASSFGSRNYGYTF.

This clone was seen a few times. The chain combines TRBV7-8 with TRBJ1-1; tentative D call: TRBD1 (6 bases). Germline V gene data show CDR1 as SGHVS and CDR2 as FQNEAQ. This CDR3 has 13 residues. V lost 3 bases to trimming and J lost 4 bases, with 9 bases between them. CDR3 amino acids: CASSLQGSTEAFF. CDR3 sequence (DNA): TGTGCCAGCAGCTTGCAGGGGAGCACTGAAGCTTTCTTT.

This rearrangement joins TRBV6-6 to TRBJ2-2, with TRBD2 matching 7 bases. V lost 6 bases, J lost 3 bases, and 10 bases stayed unmatched. The germline CDR1 and CDR2 sequences are MNHNY and SVGAGI (reference sequence). CDR3 length: 16 residues. CDR3 residues: CASSRGGTGDTGELFF. The CDR3 bases are TGTGCCAGCAGCCGCGGGGGAACCGGGGACACCGGGGAGCTGTTTTTT.

This chain uses TRBV5-6 with TRBJ2-7, with D perhaps matching TRBD1 (7 bases). Trimming took off 1 base at V and 0 bases at J, with 14 bases between the two ends. Germline V lookup: CDR1 SGHDT, CDR2 YYEEEE. CDR3 length equals 16 residues. The CDR3 nucleotides read TGTGCCAGCAGCTTGCCGGGGGACAGCCTCTCCTACGAGCAGTACTTC. Residues: CASSLPGDSLSYEQYF. Supplemented by reference TRBV5-6 and TRBJ2-7, the full variable domain reads DAGVTQSPTHLIKTRGQQVTLRCSPKSGHDTVSWYQQALGQGPQFIFQYYEEEERQRGNFPDRFSGHQFPNYSSELNVNALLLGDSALYLCASSLPGDSLSYEQYFGPGTRLTVT.

This clone was counted a single time. The chain is built from TRBV4-2 and TRBJ1-1, with a possible D match to TRBD1 (6 bases). Germline values: CDR1 LGHNA, CDR2 YNFKEQ. The CDR3 loop spans 17 amino acids. Trimming cost V 1 base and J 2 bases, with 17 bases left between them. Written as DNA, the CDR3 is TGTGCCAGCAGCCAAGGTCGGGGGGGCCTTTCAAACACTGAAGCTTTCTTT. It yields the protein CASSQGRGGLSNTEAFF.

The chain employs TRBV7-6 and TRBJ2-2; TRBD2 is a possible D gene (5 bases). This CDR3 region has 15 residues. Per the germline V gene, CDR1 is SGHVS and CDR2 is FNYEAQ. Trimming took 5 bases from V and 4 from J, leaving 14 bases between them. The DNA of the CDR3 is TGTGCCAGCAGCCCCCGAGGGCAGACCACCGGGGAGCTGTTTTTT. Protein: CASSPRGQTTGELFF.

V gene TRBV5-1 combines with J gene TRBJ2-1; TRBD1 is a possible D gene (5 bases). CDR1 is SGHRS and CDR2 is YFSETQ in the germline V gene. V lost 0 bases and J lost 4, with 11 bases in between. The CDR3 is 15 residues long. CDR3 in DNA: TGCGCCAGCAGCTTGGGCAGGGTTGGGTACAATGAGCAGTTCTTC. Translated: CASSLGRVGYNEQFF.

The rearrangement links TRBV5-8 to TRBJ2-2, with D perhaps matching TRBD1 (5 bases). Germline V gene lookup returns CDR1 SGHTS and CDR2 YDEGEE. The CDR3 is 13 residues long. The V end lost 3 bases, the J end lost 6 bases, and 9 bases lay between the germline ends. CDR3 residues: CASSSLGPGELFF. The CDR3 nucleotides read TGTGCCAGCAGCTCGCTGGGGCCCGGGGAGCTGTTTTTT. The complete variable domain, with remaining parts taken from reference TRBV5-8 and TRBJ2-2, reads EAGVTQSPTHLIKTRGQQATLRCSPISGHTSVYWYQQALGLGLQFLLWYDEGEERNRGNFPPRFSGRQFPNYSSELNVNALELEDSALYLCASSSLGPGELFFGEGSRLTVL.

This clone was seen just once. The chain combines TRBV6-5 with TRBJ1-2; D ambiguous. The V gene lost 4 bases and the J gene lost 5 bases, with 11 bases spanning the gap. CDR3 length: 13 residues. Germline assignment: CDR1 MNHEY and CDR2 SVGAGI. CDR3 region: CASSSPGLYGYTF. The CDR3 region has the DNA TGTGCCAGCAGTTCCCCCGGCCTTTATGGCTACACCTTC.

This chain links TRBV9 with TRBJ2-5; either TRBD1 or TRBD2 may supply D (5 bases each). Germline loops: CDR1 SGDLS, CDR2 YYNGEE. V lost 0 bases, J lost 0 bases, and 6 bases lay in between. The CDR3 extends over 14 amino acids. Here the CDR3 reads CASSVGGYQETQYF. The CDR3 nucleotides are TGTGCCAGCAGCGTAGGGGGGTACCAAGAGACCCAGTACTTC.

This chain links TRBV19 with TRBJ1-4; 8 nucleotides line up with TRBD1. Germline loops: CDR1 LNHDA, CDR2 SQIVND (reference sequence). J lost 6 bases, V lost 0 bases, and 6 bases had no gene match. The CDR3 sequence is 16 residues long. This chain's CDR3 is CASSIERGRGHEKLFF. In DNA, the CDR3 is TGTGCCAGTAGTATAGAGCGCGGCAGGGGGCATGAAAAACTGTTTTTT.

The chain links TRBV18 to TRBJ2-7; 10 nucleotides align to TRBD2. The ends lost 1 base at V and 5 bases at J; junction bases unmatched: 8. CDR1 and CDR2 from the germline V gene are KGHSH and LQKENI. This CDR3 contains 16 residues. The CDR3 DNA is TGTGCCAGCTCACCACGGGTAATAAGCGGGGGGGACGAGCAGTACTTC. This translates into CASSPRVISGGDEQYF.

The rearrangement links TRBV30 to TRBJ1-1; D not certain. The V gene's germline CDR1 is GTSNPN and CDR2 SVGIG (reference sequence). V was cut by 7 bases and J by 11 bases, with 23 bases left in between. This CDR3 is built from 13 residues. The CDR3 sequence is CASGAVNGRWAFF. CDR3 DNA sequence: TGTGCCTCCGGCGCTGTAAACGGGCGGTGGGCTTTCTTT. Full variable domain (missing parts from reference TRBV30 and TRBJ1-1): SQTIHQWPATLVQPVGSPLSLECTVEGTSNPNLYWYRQAAGRGLQLLFYSVGIGQISSEVPQNLSASRPQDRQFILSSKKLLLSDSGFYLCASGAVNGRWAFFGQGTRLTVV.

This clone was found once. The rearrangement links TRBV6-1 to TRBJ1-1; maybe TRBD1 (5 bases). The CDR3 loop spans 13 amino acids. The V gene's germline CDR1 is MNHNS and CDR2 SASEGT. The ends were cut back, 3 bases at V and 5 bases at J, with 10 bases in the middle. The CDR3 loop is CASSEGRGTEAFF. CDR3 nucleotides: TGTGCCAGCAGTGAGGGGCGCGGGACTGAAGCTTTCTTT.

This chain links TRBV18 with TRBJ2-1; 9 bases are a match to TRBD2. From germline, CDR1 is KGHSH and CDR2 LQKENI. Trimming at V came to 3 bases and at J to 7 bases, leaving 7 bases not matched to a gene. CDR3 size: 15 residues. The CDR3 DNA follows: TGTGCCAGCTCACCGTTGCGGGGGGGCCTAAATGAGCAGTTCTTC. Its protein product is CASSPLRGGLNEQFF.

The rearrangement links TRBV7-3 to TRBJ2-2; tentative D call: TRBD1 (5 bases). The CDR3 extends over 13 amino acids. Germline CDR1 reads SGHTA; CDR2 reads FQGTGA. V lost 5 bases and J lost 7, with 11 bases in between. The CDR3 loop is CASSPSRVGELFF. As DNA, the CDR3 is TGTGCCAGCAGCCCCAGCAGGGTCGGGGAGCTGTTTTTT.

The CDR3 DNA reads TGCGCCAGCAGCTTCAACACAGATACGCAGTATTTT. Protein product: CASSFNTDTQYF. The chain employs TRBV5-1 and TRBJ2-3; D call uncertain. The germline CDR1 and CDR2 sequences are SGHRS and YFSETQ. Trimming took off 2 bases at V and 2 bases at J, with 3 bases between the two ends. The CDR3 has 12 residues. The complete variable domain, with remaining parts taken from reference TRBV5-1 and TRBJ2-3, reads KAGVTQTPRYLIKTRGQQVTLSCSPISGHRSVSWYQQTPGQGLQFLFEYFSETQRNKGNFPGRFSGRQFSNSRSEMNVSTLELGDSALYLCASSFNTDTQYFGPGTRLTVL.

A single count supports this clone. V and J are TRBV9 and TRBJ2-3; 13 nucleotides line up with TRBD2. V shed 3 bases and J 5 bases; nucleotides not matched to a gene: 6. Per germline, CDR1 SGDLS and CDR2 YYNGEE. This CDR3 spans 16 amino acids. The CDR3 DNA reads as TGTGCCAGCAGCGCAGGACTAGCGGGGGCCAGAGATACGCAGTATTTT. This sequence encodes CASSAGLAGARDTQYF.

The rearrangement links TRBV5-1 to TRBJ1-6, with D unresolved. The CDR3 has 17 residues. Trimming left V 4 bases short and J 0 bases short, with 14 bases between. Germline-derived CDR1 and CDR2 are SGHRS and YFSETQ. As DNA, the CDR3 is TGCGCCAGCAGCCCCCGTCCCGCCAGCTCCTATAATTCACCCCTCCACTTT. Protein: CASSPRPASSYNSPLHF.

J is TRBJ2-2 and V is TRBV4-1, with a weak D call TRBD2 (5 bases). V was shortened by 1 base and J by 5 bases, with 17 bases between the two germline ends. The germline gives CDR1 MGHRA, CDR2 YSYEKL. The CDR3 consists of 17 residues. The CDR3: CASSQGRARGSTGELFF. The CDR3, as DNA: TGCGCCAGCAGCCAAGGAAGGGCGCGAGGGTCTACCGGGGAGCTGTTTTTT.